The source of this T cell receptor beta chain is a study of blood T cell repertoires in COVID-19. This clone was picked up a small number of times. The CDR3 covers 14 residues. CDR1 is MGHDK and CDR2 is SYGVNS in the germline V gene. Trimming shortened V by 4 bases and J by 7 bases, and 16 bases separated the two germline ends. Using immunoSEQ multiplex PCR, the repertoire was profiled, and TCRdb retains in-frame clones only, with some absent. The data contain about 130,000 clones, approximately 86% of them singletons. V gene TRBV25-1 combines with J gene TRBJ1-2; D might be TRBD1 (5 bases). The receptor was isolated from a woman in her fifties or sixties who had recovered from COVID-19. Sequencing was performed on PBMCs or T cells enriched from blood (not recorded which). The CDR3 is CASSVGGVRGGYTF. The DNA for the CDR3 is TGTGCCAGCAGTGTCGGGGGAGTGAGGGGTGGCTACACCTTC.